The rows below give T cell receptor beta chains drawn from one sample of a study of T cells after yellow fever vaccination. TCRdb used MiXCR to reprocess the 5' RACE reads, holding one entry per CDR3 protein. The table lists around 500,000 distinct CDR3 sequences, 21% of them singletons. Sequencing was performed on PBMCs, taken around 3 weeks after the first yellow fever vaccination. The receptors originated from a man between 18 and 29 years old who received the YFV17D yellow fever vaccine. Each CDR3 is given without its conserved first and last residue. Not all rows give a size; the values are once, few, many and, for expanded clones, a class.

len: 15; j_gene: TRBJ2-1; v_gene: TRBV7-9; abundance: few; CDR3aa: ASSLPRQGPVYNEQF
len: 15; j_gene: TRBJ2-1; v_gene: TRBV24-1; abundance: .; CDR3aa: ATSDSGGDQKRNEQF
len: 13; j_gene: TRBJ2-3; v_gene: TRBV9; abundance: .; CDR3aa: ASSTGIANTDTQY
len: 13; j_gene: TRBJ1-5; v_gene: TRBV24-1; abundance: few; CDR3aa: ATSDPGTANQPQH
len: 13; j_gene: TRBJ2-2; v_gene: TRBV6-4; abundance: few; CDR3aa: ASSLTGSPTGELF
len: 12; j_gene: TRBJ2-3; v_gene: TRBV2; abundance: .; CDR3aa: ASGSAAVPDTQY
len: 11; j_gene: TRBJ2-1; v_gene: TRBV12-3/TRBV12-4; abundance: .; CDR3aa: ASSLRNDNEQF
len: 14; j_gene: TRBJ1-1; v_gene: TRBV6-5; abundance: .; CDR3aa: ASSYSTPQVVTEAF
len: 10; j_gene: TRBJ1-1; v_gene: TRBV12-3/TRBV12-4; abundance: .; CDR3aa: ASSSGRSEAF
len: 14; j_gene: TRBJ2-1; v_gene: TRBV9; abundance: .; CDR3aa: ASSVRSRGGGPEQF
len: 12; j_gene: TRBJ1-2; v_gene: TRBV5-1; abundance: many; CDR3aa: ASSLEQRFYGYT
len: 13; j_gene: TRBJ2-1; v_gene: TRBV20-1; abundance: .; CDR3aa: SAPATGQGDNEQF
len: 12; j_gene: TRBJ1-6; v_gene: TRBV6-2/TRBV6-3; abundance: .; CDR3aa: AGHGTADNSPLH
len: 15; j_gene: TRBJ2-3; v_gene: TRBV24-1; abundance: few; CDR3aa: ATSEFSGGSPADTQY